A selection of T cell receptor beta chains follows, all from one sample in a study of CD8 T cell repertoires and HIV-1 epitope variants. The repertoire was sequenced with immunoSEQ multiplex PCR; TCRdb's copy has only in-frame clones and lacks some. This sample yields over 1,500 clones, of which about three quarters are seen a single time; roughly 44% belongs to the top ten. Their target antigens are unknown. The sample comprised cultured CD8+ T cells derived from PBMCs. These TCRs come from a male donor with HIV. CDR3s leave out the opening cysteine and the closing phenylalanine or tryptophan. Each record gives: V gene, D gene, CDR3 protein. D genes are given only for firm matches.

>TRBV2|TRBD2
ASSGLAPSSYEQY
>TRBV28|NA
ASTPGARVPEAF
>TRBV28|TRBD2
ASSLLAGGLYEQY
>TRBV19|TRBD2
ASSIAGTSGGGLDEQF
>TRBV19|NA
ASSDYGALNTEAF
>TRBV11-2|TRBD2
ASSGEEFGGRIII
>TRBV11-2|TRBD2
ASSLTKTSGAYNEQF
>TRBV29-1|NA
SVLKGTGELF
>TRBV6-5|NA
ASSGGQGIHQPQH
>TRBV6-5|TRBD2
ASTTTSGSSYEQY
>TRBV4-3|NA
ASSQDEIAEAF
>TRBV13|TRBD2
ASSLRLAEPYEQY
>TRBV7-2|NA
ASSLGPGGNQPQH
>TRBV4-2|TRBD1
ASSQDPGTGVGDLTDTQY
>TRBV6-5|NA
ASSSDSTGELF
>TRBV5-4|NA
ASSPQGGLPADNEQF